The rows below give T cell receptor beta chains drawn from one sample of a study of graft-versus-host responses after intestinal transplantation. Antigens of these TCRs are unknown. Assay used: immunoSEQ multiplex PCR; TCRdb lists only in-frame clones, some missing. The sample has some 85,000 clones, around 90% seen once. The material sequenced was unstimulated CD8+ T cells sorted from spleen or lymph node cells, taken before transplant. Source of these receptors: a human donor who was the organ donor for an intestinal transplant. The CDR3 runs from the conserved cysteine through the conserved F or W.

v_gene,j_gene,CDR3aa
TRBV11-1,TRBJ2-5,CASSSKETQYF
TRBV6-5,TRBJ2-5,CASSSHVGGYQETQYF
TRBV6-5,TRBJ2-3,CASSYARASDTQYF
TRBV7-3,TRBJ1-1,CASSLTLARREENTEAFF
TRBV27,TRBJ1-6,CASSSPGSPLHF
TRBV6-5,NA,CASSYSRDRIQETQYF
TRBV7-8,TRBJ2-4,CASSPHSGDIQYF
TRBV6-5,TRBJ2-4,CASSYSDIQYF
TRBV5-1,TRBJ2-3,CASSFLAGGPDTQYF
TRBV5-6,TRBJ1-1,CASSLSQGEAFF
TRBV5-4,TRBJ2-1,CASSAGGRVQFF
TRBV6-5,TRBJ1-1,CASTATGAGEAFF
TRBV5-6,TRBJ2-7,CASSLVGFYEQYF
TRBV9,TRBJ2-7,CASSVSASPSYEQYF
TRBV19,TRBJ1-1,CASSIQGAGTEAFF
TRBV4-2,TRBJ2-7,CASSPRGPYEQYF
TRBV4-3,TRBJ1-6,CASSQDIQDRGRPLHF
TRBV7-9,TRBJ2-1,CASSLVAGQGANEQFF
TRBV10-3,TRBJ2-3,CAISESGSSDTQYF
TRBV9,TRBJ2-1,CASSPPRFNEQFF
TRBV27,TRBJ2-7,CASSLTPAGPYEQYF
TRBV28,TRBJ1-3,CASIHEGGNTIYF
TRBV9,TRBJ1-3,CASSSGNTIYF
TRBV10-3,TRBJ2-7,CAISESKSGTGVYEQYF
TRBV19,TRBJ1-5,CASSIVGGDQPQHF
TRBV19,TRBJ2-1,CASSWGTSGEQFF
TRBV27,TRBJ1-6,CASSPSRAPLHF
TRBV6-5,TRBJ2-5,CASSSTGVVETQYF
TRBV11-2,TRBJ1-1,CASSSFRRPRLKPEAFF
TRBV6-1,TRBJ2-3,CASSEASGGITDTQYF
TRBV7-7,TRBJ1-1,CASGRTGDTEAFF
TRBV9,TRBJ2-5,CASSVGGTAQETQYF
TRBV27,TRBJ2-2,CASSIRLGELFF
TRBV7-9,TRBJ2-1,CASSLAASANEQFF
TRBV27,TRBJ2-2,CASSISSTGSQELFF
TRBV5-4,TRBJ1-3,CASSGDDSSLPGNTIYF
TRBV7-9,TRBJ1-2,CASSLVQGGVGYTF
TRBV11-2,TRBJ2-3,CASSLGGGPTDTQYF
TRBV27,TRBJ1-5,CASSVRRSNQPQHF
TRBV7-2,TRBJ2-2,CASRMTGTGELFF
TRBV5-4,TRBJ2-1,CASSSDRSEGPYNEQFF
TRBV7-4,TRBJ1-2,CASSLAEITRTGAKWGYTF
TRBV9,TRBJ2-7,CASSPQGPAYEQYF
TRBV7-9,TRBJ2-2,CASSGTSGGWTGELFF
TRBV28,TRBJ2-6,CASSLGPLGQAIRSSGANVLTF